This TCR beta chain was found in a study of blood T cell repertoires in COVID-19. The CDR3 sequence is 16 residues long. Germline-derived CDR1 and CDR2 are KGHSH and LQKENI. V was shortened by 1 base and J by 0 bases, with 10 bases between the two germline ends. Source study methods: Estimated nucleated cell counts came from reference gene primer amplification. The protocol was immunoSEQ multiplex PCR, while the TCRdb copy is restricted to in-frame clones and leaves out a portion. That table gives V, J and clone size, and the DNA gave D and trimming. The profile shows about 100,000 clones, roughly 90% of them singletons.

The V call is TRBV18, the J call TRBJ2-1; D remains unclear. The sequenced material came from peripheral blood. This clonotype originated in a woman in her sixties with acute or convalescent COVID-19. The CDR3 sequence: CASSPLSAISYNEQFF. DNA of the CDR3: TGTGCCAGCTCACCACTTTCAGCGATCTCCTACAATGAGCAGTTCTTC. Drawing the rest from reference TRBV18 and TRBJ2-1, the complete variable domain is NAGVMQNPRHLVRRRGQEARLRCSPMKGHSHVYWYRQLPEEGLKFMVYLQKENIIDESGMPKERFSAEFPKEGPSILRIQQVVRGDSAAYFCASSPLSAISYNEQFFGPGTRLTVL.